The subject of this entry is one T cell receptor (beta chain). Germline V gene data show CDR1 as SNHLY and CDR2 as FYNNEI. This CDR3 has 12 amino acids. This sample was included in a study of T cells expressing NK-cell markers. From its re-call of the 5' RACE reads, TCRdb lists each CDR3 protein once, without DNA. The sample totals over 200,000 distinct CDR3 sequences. Sequences were obtained from blood T cells: a sorted CD56 or NKG2C T cell subset, CD4+ or CD8+ T cells, or bulk PBMC T cells (not recorded which). V is TRBV2 and J is TRBJ2-1; the TCRdb call, TRBD2, lacks DNA for checking. The source is a man between 18 and 35 years old in good health. Here the CDR3 reads CASGIWPDEQFF.